Below, 27 T cell receptor beta chains from the same sample are listed, as sequenced in a study of blood T cell repertoires in COVID-19. Profiling relied on immunoSEQ multiplex PCR, and the TCRdb table lists in-frame clones only, not all of them. Of 180,000 or so clones in the sample, 86% were seen once. The sample was peripheral blood. The receptors shown here come from a woman aged 80 or over in a cohort sampled during active or convalescent COVID-19.

The chain joins TRBV30 to TRBJ1-2; D not resolved. V dropped 0 bases and J dropped 5 bases, with 13 bases sitting between them. From germline, CDR1 is GTSNPN and CDR2 SVGIG (reference sequence). This CDR3 has 14 amino acids. The CDR3 sequence is CAWSVGLGVYGYTF. CDR3 bases: TGTGCCTGGAGTGTAGGTCTCGGGGTATATGGCTACACCTTC.

This chain links TRBV4-1 with TRBJ1-1, with no clear D. The CDR3 is 18 amino acids. In germline, CDR1 is MGHRA, CDR2 YSYEKL. Trimming removed 0 bases at V and 0 bases at J, with 17 bases between. For the CDR3, the DNA is TGCGCCAGCAGCCAAGATGGAGGCGCGGGAGGTATGAACACTGAAGCTTTCTTT. It encodes CASSQDGGAGGMNTEAFF.

A single count supports this clone. The V call is TRBV6-5, the J call TRBJ1-3, with unresolved D. The CDR3 contains 15 residues. CDR1 and CDR2 from the germline V gene are MNHEY and SVGAGI. The ends were cut back, 2 bases at V and 0 bases at J, with 8 bases in the middle. CDR3 region: CASSYRGISGNTIYF. In DNA, the CDR3 is TGTGCCAGCAGTTACCGGGGAATCTCTGGAAACACCATATATTTT.

The chain joins TRBV6-4 to TRBJ2-7; D is unclear. The germline V gene has CDR1 MRHNA and CDR2 SNTAGT. The CDR3 sequence is 19 residues long. CDR3 loop: CTSSALTLNVLPVPYEQYV. The CDR3 nucleotides read TGTACCAGCAGTGCCCTGACTTTGAACGTACTTCCGGTCCCATACGAGCAGTACGTC.

The chain recombines TRBV6-5 with TRBJ2-2; unclear D gene. This CDR3 contains 15 residues. Trimming cost V 0 bases and J 4 bases, with 9 bases left between them. Germline CDR1 reads MNHEY; CDR2 reads SVGAGI. As DNA, the CDR3 is TGTGCCAGCAGTTACTCCCGCCCGGGCACCGGGGAGCTGTTTTTT. Encoded protein: CASSYSRPGTGELFF.

The rearrangement uses TRBV19 and TRBJ1-5; 10 bases match TRBD1. CDR1 and CDR2 from the germline V gene are LNHDA and SQIVND (reference sequence). The CDR3 consists of 14 residues. J lost 6 bases, V lost 10 bases, and 9 bases had no gene match. The CDR3 DNA is TGTGCCACCCAAAGGGACAGGGGTAGTCAGCCCCAGCATTTT. Its translation is CATQRDRGSQPQHF.

The rearrangement links TRBV30 to TRBJ1-1; the D is unclear. The CDR3 length is 13 residues. The V and J ends lost 3 bases and 4 bases respectively, with 12 bases between them. Germline loops: CDR1 GTSNPN, CDR2 SVGIG (reference sequence). As DNA, the CDR3 is TGTGCCTGGAGGGAGAGGGCTGCCACTGAAGCTTTCTTT. Its protein is CAWRERAATEAFF. Filled out from reference TRBV30 and TRBJ1-1, the complete variable domain reads SQTIHQWPATLVQPVGSPLSLECTVEGTSNPNLYWYRQAAGRGLQLLFYSVGIGQISSEVPQNLSASRPQDRQFILSSKKLLLSDSGFYLCAWRERAATEAFFGQGTRLTVV.

The chain recombines TRBV7-6 with TRBJ1-1; D unresolved. V was cut by 2 bases and J by 2 bases, with 9 bases left in between. This CDR3 spans 14 amino acids. Germline CDR1 SGHVS, CDR2 FNYEAQ. The CDR3 here is CASSLPWTNTEAFF. DNA for the CDR3: TGTGCCAGCAGCTTACCGTGGACTAACACTGAAGCTTTCTTT.

The chain is built from TRBV3-1 (or the pseudogene TRBV3-2) and TRBJ1-5; 9 positions match TRBD1. The CDR3 runs to 15 residues. V lost 3 bases and J lost 6; bases outside the gene matches: 6. Germline V gene lookup returns CDR1 LGHDT and CDR2 YNNKEL (reference sequence). The CDR3 DNA is TGTGCCAGCAGCCACCGGACAGGGGAAGGTCAGCCCCAGCATTTT. As protein: CASSHRTGEGQPQHF.

V usage is TRBV9 and J usage is TRBJ1-6; D possibly corresponds to TRBD1 (6 bases). The CDR3 sequence is 15 residues long. V dropped 3 bases and J dropped 9 bases, with 16 bases sitting between them. Germline V gene sequence: CDR1 SGDLS, CDR2 YYNGEE. As DNA, the CDR3 is TGTGCCAGCAGCGGAGGGACAAGAGGCTCTTCACCCCTCCACTTT. Translation: CASSGGTRGSSPLHF.

The J gene is TRBJ1-5, the V gene TRBV4-1; 7 positions match TRBD1. The CDR3 is 15 amino acids. The junction had 8 bases not matched to a gene; V was cut back by 0 bases and J by 9 bases. Germline CDR1 reads MGHRA; CDR2 reads YSYEKL. CDR3 coding DNA: TGCGCCAGCAGCCAAGAAGGGACAGTACATTCGCCCCAGCATTTT. This gives the protein CASSQEGTVHSPQHF.

The V and J genes are TRBV7-2 and TRBJ2-1; 12 nucleotides agree with TRBD2. J gave up 7 bases and V 1 base, and 5 bases lay outside the gene matches. Germline V lookup: CDR1 SGHTA, CDR2 FQGNSA. CDR3 length equals 16 residues. The CDR3 loop reads CASSLVGLAGGNEQFF. DNA for the CDR3: TGTGCCAGCAGCTTAGTGGGACTAGCGGGTGGAAATGAGCAGTTCTTC.

The V gene is TRBV27, the J gene TRBJ2-6; D remains ambiguous. This CDR3 spans 14 amino acids. V lost 4 bases and J lost 2, with 6 bases in between. CDR1 is MNHEY and CDR2 is SMNVEV in the germline V gene (reference sequence). CDR3 DNA: TGTGCCAGCAGTTCGGTAACTGGGGCCAACGTCCTGACTTTC. This gives the protein CASSSVTGANVLTF.

The CDR3 bases are TGTGCCAGCAGTGCCGGACAGGGAGAGGGCACTGGAAACACCATATATTTT. Protein sequence: CASSAGQGEGTGNTIYF. The chain joins TRBV6-1 to TRBJ1-3; 8 bases agree with TRBD1. The CDR3 covers 17 residues. Trimming cost V 4 bases and J 2 bases; bases outside gene matches: 10. Germline lookup yields CDR1 MNHNS and CDR2 SASEGT.

This clone was seen only a few times. CDR3 in amino acids: CASSLDTNTEAFF. The CDR3 coding sequence is TGTGCCAGCAGCTTGGACACCAACACTGAAGCTTTCTTT. V gene TRBV5-6 combines with J gene TRBJ1-1; D call uncertain. The V gene lost 0 bases and the J gene lost 2 bases, with 5 bases spanning the gap. The CDR3 runs to 13 residues. Germline V gene sequence: CDR1 SGHDT, CDR2 YYEEEE.

This clone appeared once. This chain joins TRBV29-1 and TRBJ2-3; no clear D gene. CDR1 is SQVTM, CDR2 ANQGSEA, per germline. The V gene lost 2 bases and the J gene lost 2 bases, with 8 bases spanning the gap. This CDR3 has 13 amino acids. In DNA form, the CDR3 reads TGCAGCGTTGAAACTCCCGTCACAGATACGCAGTATTTT. It yields the protein CSVETPVTDTQYF.

The chain recombines TRBV6-2 or TRBV6-3 with TRBJ2-7; the match to TRBD2 covers 7 bases. Germline V gives CDR1 MNHEY, CDR2 SVGEGT. CDR3 length: 16 residues. V lost 0 bases and J lost 3; bases outside the gene matches: 8. CDR3 region: CASSYSMRGTYYEQYF. CDR3 DNA sequence: TGTGCCAGCAGTTACTCGATGCGGGGGACCTACTACGAGCAGTACTTC.

The V gene is TRBV27, the J gene TRBJ2-2; tentative D call: TRBD1 (5 bases). This CDR3 spans 14 amino acids. Germline V lookup: CDR1 MNHEY, CDR2 SMNVEV (reference sequence). Trimming took 4 bases from V and 5 from J, leaving 11 bases between them. This CDR3 is CASSSSDSTGELFF. The CDR3 coding sequence is TGTGCCAGCAGTTCCTCCGACAGTACCGGGGAGCTGTTTTTT.

V usage is TRBV30 and J usage is TRBJ1-4, with D unresolved. Germline CDR1 GTSNPN, CDR2 SVGIG (reference sequence). V dropped 0 bases and J dropped 7 bases, with 21 bases sitting between them. The CDR3 runs 17 residues. The CDR3 protein is CAWSVVGQVGEGEKLFF. The CDR3 nucleotides are TGTGCCTGGAGTGTAGTGGGTCAGGTTGGGGAGGGTGAAAAACTGTTTTTT.

The chain uses TRBV6-6 and TRBJ2-7, with 13 bases lining up with TRBD2. V trimming: 5 bases; J trimming: 2 bases; junction bases outside the gene matches: 6. Germline loops: CDR1 MNHNY, CDR2 SVGAGI (reference sequence). The CDR3 totals 16 residues. The CDR3 reads CASSHQTSGRPYEQYV. The CDR3 coding sequence is TGTGCCAGCAGTCACCAGACTAGCGGGAGGCCCTACGAGCAGTACGTC.

The rearrangement links TRBV6-2 or TRBV6-3 to TRBJ2-3; 11 positions agree with TRBD2. The CDR3 has 18 residues. J gave up 5 bases and V 0 bases, and 10 bases lay outside the gene matches. From germline, CDR1 is MNHEY and CDR2 SVGEGT. The CDR3 spells CASSYSIGLAGAGDTQYF. In DNA form, the CDR3 reads TGTGCCAGCAGTTACTCGATCGGACTAGCGGGTGCGGGAGATACGCAGTATTTT.

V is TRBV6-1 and J is TRBJ1-2; D is perhaps TRBD1 (5 bases). CDR1 is MNHNS and CDR2 is SASEGT in the germline V gene. Trimming took 3 bases from V and 3 from J, leaving 8 bases between them. This CDR3 is 13 amino acids long. The CDR3 loop reads CASSELGHYGYTF. As DNA, the CDR3 is TGTGCCAGCAGTGAGTTGGGGCACTATGGCTACACCTTC.

This clone was picked up a small number of times. The J gene is TRBJ1-2, the V gene TRBV19; D perhaps matches TRBD1 (5 bases). Looked up from germline, CDR1 is LNHDA and CDR2 is SQIVND (reference sequence). Trimming left V 6 bases short and J 4 bases short, with 18 bases between. The CDR3 length is 15 residues. CDR3 residues: CASSPSGSGIYGYTF. The CDR3 DNA follows: TGTGCCAGTAGCCCATCAGGGTCAGGGATCTATGGCTACACCTTC.

The V and J genes are TRBV6-5 and TRBJ2-2; D is unresolved. Germline CDR1 and CDR2: MNHEY and SVGAGI. With 6 bases removed from V and 1 base from J, the gap between germline ends came to 12 bases. This CDR3 has 15 residues. In DNA, the CDR3 is TGTGCCAGCAGGGTTCCCGGCGGGAACACCGGGGAGCTGTTTTTT. Its protein product is CASRVPGGNTGELFF.

This chain connects TRBV10-2 to TRBJ1-4; weak D call: TRBD1 (6 bases). Per germline, CDR1 WSHSY and CDR2 SAAADI. V lost 5 bases and J lost 1, with 11 bases in between. The CDR3 is 15 amino acids. CDR3 residues: CASSRDTKTNEKLFF. The CDR3 nucleotides are TGCGCCAGCAGTCGGGACACGAAAACTAATGAAAAACTGTTTTTT.

The chain employs TRBV5-1 and TRBJ2-1; 7 nucleotides agree with TRBD1. The CDR3 is 15 residues long. V lost 4 bases, J lost 7 bases, and 11 bases stayed unmatched. Germline V gives CDR1 SGHRS, CDR2 YFSETQ. The CDR3 nucleotides read TGCGCCAGCAGCCTACAGGGGCTAACTATGAATGAGCAGTTCTTC. It codes for CASSLQGLTMNEQFF.

The chain couples TRBV30 to TRBJ1-1; TRBD1 might be the D (6 bases). V dropped 4 bases and J dropped 7 bases, with 22 bases sitting between them. The germline V gene has CDR1 GTSNPN and CDR2 SVGIG (reference sequence). The CDR3 length is 15 residues. The chain's CDR3 is CAWTPRGAPTGEAFF. CDR3 DNA: TGTGCCTGGACCCCCCGGGGGGCTCCAACAGGTGAAGCTTTCTTT.